This T cell receptor (beta chain) was sequenced for a study of technical replicates of blood from a few donors (TCRdb year 2017). Preparation of the library involved the immunoSEQ multiplex PCR assay. TCRdb mirrors the immuneACCESS table, restricted to in-frame sequences. Some clones are absent from its copies; in checked studies, under half trace to an unresolved V gene, and the reason for the others is unknown. The sample yields about 100,000 clones; nearly 96% were counted once. Jointly, the top ten make up over 0.2% of the sample. At the junction V is shortened by 8 bases and J by 6 bases, with 10 bases in between. The CDR3, from cysteine to phenylalanine, totals 11 residues. This entry keeps only the CDR3 DNA: 33 bases, framed from base 1. The germline V gene (reference sequence) sets CDR1 to LNHDA and CDR2 to SQIVND. In regard to this clone: What antigen it recognizes has not been identified. No per-base quality is available; no much larger clone lies one base away.

This receptor was taken from a human donor in good health. The V and J genes are TRBV19 and TRBJ1-2; there is no confident call for the D gene. The source material was T cells isolated from PBMCs. The CDR3: CASLRGDGYTF. The DNA sequence follows: TGTGCCAGTCTCCGCGGCGATGGCTACACCTTC.